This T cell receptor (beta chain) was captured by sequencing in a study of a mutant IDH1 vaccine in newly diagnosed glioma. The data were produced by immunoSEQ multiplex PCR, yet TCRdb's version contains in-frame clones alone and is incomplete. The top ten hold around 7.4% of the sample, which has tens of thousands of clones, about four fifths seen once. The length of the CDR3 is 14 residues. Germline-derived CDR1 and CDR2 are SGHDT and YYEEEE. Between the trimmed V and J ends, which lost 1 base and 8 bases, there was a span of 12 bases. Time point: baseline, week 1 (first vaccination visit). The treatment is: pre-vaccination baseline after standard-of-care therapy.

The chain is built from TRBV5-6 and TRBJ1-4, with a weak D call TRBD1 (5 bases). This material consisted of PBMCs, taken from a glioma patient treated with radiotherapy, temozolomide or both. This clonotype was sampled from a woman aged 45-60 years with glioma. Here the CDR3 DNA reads TGTGCCAGCAGCTTGCGGGGGGTTAGGGAAAAACTGTTTTTT. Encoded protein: CASSLRGVREKLFF.